This passage covers 22 T cell receptor beta chains from one sample sequenced in a study of PD-L1 blockade in urothelial cancer. The time point denotes: pretreatment peripheral blood. Some clones are missing from TCRdb's copy, which holds only in-frame ones; the method was immunoSEQ multiplex PCR. This table holds roughly 40,000 clones, more than 85% found once. The starting material was PBMCs, obtained around atezolizumab (anti-PD-L1) treatment. All receptors come from a woman aged 60 to 75 with urothelial cancer.

The V gene is TRBV28, the J gene TRBJ2-1, with D perhaps TRBD2 (6 bases). Germline V lookup: CDR1 MDHEN, CDR2 SYDVKM. V lost 4 bases and J lost 3, with 13 bases in between. The CDR3 loop spans 15 amino acids. This CDR3 is CASSSPGVLYNEQFF. DNA for the CDR3: TGTGCCAGCAGTTCGCCGGGAGTCCTCTACAATGAGCAGTTCTTC.

In its sample, this clone was seen once. The V and J genes are TRBV27 and TRBJ1-5, with 7 bases identical to TRBD1. CDR3 length: 15 residues. From germline, CDR1 is MNHEY and CDR2 SMNVEV (reference sequence). The junction had 8 bases not matched to a gene; V was cut back by 6 bases and J by 3 bases. CDR3 protein: CASRPQGVLNQPQHF. As DNA, the CDR3 is TGTGCCAGCAGACCTCAGGGGGTCCTCAATCAGCCCCAGCATTTT.

The genes are TRBV19 and TRBJ1-2; 9 bases are shared with TRBD1. This CDR3 is built from 14 residues. J lost 7 bases, V lost 6 bases, and 9 bases had no gene match. The germline V gene has CDR1 LNHDA and CDR2 SQIVND (reference sequence). CDR3 in DNA: TGTGCCAGTAGGATACGGGACAGGGTATCTGGCTACACCTTC. It codes for CASRIRDRVSGYTF.

V usage is TRBV6-1 and J usage is TRBJ2-2; weak D call: TRBD2 (7 bases). Germline CDR1 and CDR2: MNHNS and SASEGT. The V end lost 7 bases, the J end lost 5 bases, and 17 bases lay between the germline ends. This CDR3 region has 15 residues. This CDR3 is CASMSVGGATGELFF. As DNA, the CDR3 is TGTGCCAGCATGTCTGTTGGGGGGGCGACCGGGGAGCTGTTTTTT.

The CDR3 loop is CASSLGGNTEAFF. CDR3 in DNA: TGCGCCAGCAGCCTGGGGGGGAACACTGAAGCTTTCTTT. The chain employs TRBV4-1 and TRBJ1-1; possibly TRBD1 for D (5 bases). The CDR3 spans 13 residues. Germline CDR1 MGHRA, CDR2 YSYEKL. Trimming pared 4 bases from V and 1 base from J, leaving 7 bases between.

The chain combines TRBV5-1 with TRBJ2-5; TRBD1 might be the D (6 bases). CDR1 SGHRS and CDR2 YFSETQ come from the germline V gene. This CDR3 region has 14 residues. Trimming removed 2 bases at V and 2 bases at J, with 10 bases between. DNA of the CDR3: TGCGCCAGCAGCTTCGGACAGCTACAAGAGACCCAGTACTTC. Encoded protein: CASSFGQLQETQYF.

The CDR3 is CASSARQGPLYGYTF. CDR3 nucleotides: TGTGCCAGCAGCGCTAGACAGGGACCTTTATATGGCTACACCTTC. The V and J genes are TRBV5-5 and TRBJ1-2; 7 bases line up with TRBD1. With V trimmed by 4 bases and J by 5 bases, 11 bases remained unmatched. This CDR3 contains 15 residues. Germline V gene data show CDR1 as SGHKS and CDR2 as YYEKEE (reference sequence). Together with reference TRBV5-5 and TRBJ1-2, the CDR3 gives the full variable domain: DAGVTQSPTHLIKTRGQQVTLRCSPISGHKSVSWYQQVLGQGPQFIFQYYEKEERGRGNFPDRFSARQFPNYSSELNVNALLLGDSALYLCASSARQGPLYGYTFGSGTRLTVV.

This clone was observed once. The chain is built from TRBV19 and TRBJ1-5; D gene uncertain. Germline V lookup: CDR1 LNHDA, CDR2 SQIVND (reference sequence). V lost 6 bases and J 1 base, leaving 7 bases between the germline ends. The CDR3 has 13 residues. CDR3: CASSRRSNQPQHF. CDR3 nucleotide sequence: TGTGCCAGTAGCCGGAGAAGCAATCAGCCCCAGCATTTT.

The V call is TRBV14, the J call TRBJ1-2; D call uncertain. Germline CDR1 reads SGHDN; CDR2 reads FVKESK. CDR3 size: 12 residues. The V end lost 1 base, the J end lost 11 bases, and 11 bases lay between the germline ends. The CDR3 sequence: CASSQGLSGYTF. The CDR3 DNA is TGTGCCAGCAGCCAAGGACTTAGTGGGTACACCTTC.

The chain employs TRBV28 and TRBJ2-7; 10 bases are shared with TRBD2. Trimming at V came to 5 bases and at J to 6 bases, leaving 19 bases not matched to a gene. Germline values: CDR1 MDHEN, CDR2 SYDVKM. This CDR3 spans 18 amino acids. The CDR3 nucleotides read TGTGCCAGCAGTGAAAGGGGCGGGACTAGCGTCCGGGGTCTCGAGCAGTACTTC. Protein: CASSERGGTSVRGLEQYF.

This sequence joins TRBV29-1 and TRBJ1-5; 7 bases map to TRBD1. CDR1 is SQVTM and CDR2 is ANQGSEA in the germline V gene. Trimming cost V 6 bases and J 5 bases; bases outside gene matches: 7. The CDR3 loop spans 13 amino acids. CDR3 sequence (DNA): TGCAGCGTAAAACAGGGGTTCGATCAGCCCCAGCATTTT. This encodes CSVKQGFDQPQHF.

The chain joins TRBV5-4 to TRBJ2-7; 9 nucleotides agree with TRBD1. The CDR3 consists of 14 residues. Germline lookup yields CDR1 SGHNT and CDR2 YYREEE (reference sequence). Trimming removed 4 bases from V and 1 base from J; junction bases left unmatched: 3. The CDR3 sequence is CASSPGQGSYEQYF. CDR3 sequence (DNA): TGTGCCAGCAGCCCGGGACAGGGTTCCTACGAGCAGTACTTC.

The gene calls are TRBV19 and TRBJ2-7, with 7 bases identical to TRBD1. The CDR3 consists of 14 residues. Germline lookup yields CDR1 LNHDA and CDR2 SQIVND (reference sequence). The V gene end was trimmed by 3 bases and the J gene end by 4 bases; junction bases not matched to a gene: 6. The CDR3 sequence is CASSMTGTVYEQYF. In DNA form, the CDR3 reads TGTGCCAGTAGTATGACCGGGACAGTATACGAGCAGTACTTC.

J is TRBJ1-5 and V is TRBV4-3; weak D call: TRBD1 (5 bases). V was clipped by 0 bases and J by 7 bases, with 13 bases between them. Per the germline V gene, CDR1 is LGHNA and CDR2 is YSLEER. CDR3 length: 15 residues. In DNA, the CDR3 is TGCGCCAGCAGCCAAGATTCAGGGTGGGGACAGCCCCAGCATTTT. Translation: CASSQDSGWGQPQHF.

V and J are TRBV19 and TRBJ2-7; 7 positions match TRBD1. The junction had 10 bases not matched to a gene; V was cut back by 9 bases and J by 2 bases. The CDR3 is 14 amino acids. The germline CDR1 and CDR2 sequences are LNHDA and SQIVND (reference sequence). The CDR3 DNA reads as TGTGCCAGAAATTTTAGACAGGGAGCCTACGAGCAGTACTTC. It translates to CARNFRQGAYEQYF.

This clone was found once. The chain recombines TRBV28 with TRBJ2-5, with 10 bases aligning to TRBD2. The CDR3 has 16 residues. J lost 5 bases, V lost 3 bases, and 9 bases had no gene match. In germline, CDR1 is MDHEN, CDR2 SYDVKM. CDR3 protein: CASSFILAGIYETQYF. The CDR3, as DNA: TGTGCCAGCAGTTTTATACTAGCGGGAATTTATGAGACCCAGTACTTC.

V is TRBV7-6 and J is TRBJ2-3, with 8 bases that match TRBD2. This CDR3 is built from 15 residues. Germline loops: CDR1 SGHVS, CDR2 FNYEAQ. V was pared by 8 bases and J by 6 bases, with 13 bases of the junction left unmatched. The CDR3 DNA reads TGTGCCAGCGGATATAGCGGGACGGGGGGGGATACGCAGTATTTT. This gives the protein CASGYSGTGGDTQYF.

V gene TRBV4-2 combines with J gene TRBJ2-7; possibly TRBD1 for D (6 bases). The CDR3 length is 14 residues. Trimming cost V 1 base and J 3 bases, with 10 bases left between them. From germline, CDR1 is LGHNA and CDR2 YNFKEQ. CDR3 nucleotides: TGTGCCAGCAGCCAAGGGACAGCGATCTACGAGCAGTACTTC. It encodes CASSQGTAIYEQYF.

The chain recombines TRBV7-9 with TRBJ1-1; D is unclear. The CDR3 spans 13 residues. Deletions cut 8 bases from V and 2 bases from J, with 12 bases between. CDR1 SEHNR and CDR2 FQNEAQ come from the germline V gene (reference sequence). The CDR3 DNA reads TGTGCCAGCCTGGGCAAAACCAACACTGAAGCTTTCTTT. Protein product: CASLGKTNTEAFF.

This sequence joins TRBV7-9 and TRBJ2-3; 9 nucleotides align to TRBD1. The V and J ends lost 5 bases and 4 bases, in that order; junction bases with no gene match: 7. Looked up from germline, CDR1 is SEHNR and CDR2 is FQNEAQ (reference sequence). The CDR3 runs 15 residues. The CDR3, as DNA: TGTGCCAGCAGCCATACGGACAGGGGCGCAGATACGCAGTATTTT. Amino acid sequence: CASSHTDRGADTQYF.

This clone appeared a single time. The genes are TRBV6-6 and TRBJ2-1; TRBD2 aligns across 8 bases. The CDR3 covers 16 residues. Trimming took 6 bases from V and 2 from J; bases not matched to a gene: 9. CDR1 is MNHNY, CDR2 SVGAGI, per germline (reference sequence). The CDR3 region is CASSHGGDPPYNEQFF. CDR3 in DNA: TGTGCCAGCAGCCACGGGGGGGATCCGCCCTACAATGAGCAGTTCTTC.

The chain couples TRBV5-1 to TRBJ2-2, with D perhaps matching TRBD2 (6 bases). The CDR3 sequence is 15 residues long. V dropped 7 bases and J dropped 6 bases, with 19 bases sitting between them. Germline V gene data show CDR1 as SGHRS and CDR2 as YFSETQ. The CDR3 nucleotides read TGCGCCAGCGGGGCCGTGGGGGGAGCGGCCGGGGAGCTGTTTTTT. Amino acids: CASGAVGGAAGELFF. Full variable domain (remainder filled in from reference TRBV5-1 and TRBJ2-2): KAGVTQTPRYLIKTRGQQVTLSCSPISGHRSVSWYQQTPGQGLQFLFEYFSETQRNKGNFPGRFSGRQFSNSRSEMNVSTLELGDSALYLCASGAVGGAAGELFFGEGSRLTVL.